The clone carrying this T cell receptor (beta chain) was counted many times. The antigen remains unidentified. The record originates from a study of blood T cells in healthy people across ages. General study findings and limits: A roughly linear fall in TCR beta diversity per million T cells was seen with increasing age. It was not possible, with unsorted PBMCs, to conclusively compare naive and antigen-experienced cells. CMV status of donors was not determined, possibly confounding expanded clonotype changes.

Total RNA, at least 5.5 micrograms per sample, came from PBMCs. The V end lost 5 bases, the J end lost 5 bases, and 10 bases lay between the germline ends. The CDR3 contains 12 residues. The germline gives CDR1 SGHTA, CDR2 FQGNSA. The use of a sample-barcoded 5' primer and a J-beta primer mix characterized a second PCR of about 6 to 11 cycles. TCRdb independently ran MiXCR on the 5' RACE reads; one entry per CDR3 protein. In the table there are about 640,000 distinct CDR3 sequences, approximately 30% of which are singletons. The sample consisted of blood. The sequence was obtained from a woman of 80 years or more in good health. This chain links TRBV7-2 with TRBJ2-7, with no clear D. CDR3 sequence (DNA): TGTGCCAGCAGCCCGTTGCAGAACGAGCAGTACTTC. Amino acid sequence: CASSPLQNEQYF.